Described below is a single T cell receptor beta chain sequence and its context. The antigen is not known. This record comes from a study of siplizumab effects on memory and regulatory T cells. Broader study findings: Proliferating siplizumab-culture Tregs lacked confirmation of suppressive function.

It was about 10^5 TCR templates that were assayed per sample. Some clones are missing from TCRdb's copy, which holds only in-frame ones; the method was immunoSEQ multiplex PCR. Here the sample spans around 110,000 clones, about 94% being singletons. From germline, CDR1 is MGHDK and CDR2 SYGVNS. Trimming at V came to 5 bases and at J to 6 bases, leaving 6 bases not matched to a gene. The CDR3 consists of 14 residues. The rearrangement joins TRBV25-1 to TRBJ2-4, with 8 bases that match TRBD2. Sequencing was carried out using non-Treg CD4+ T cells sorted from blood. The receptor comes from a human donor in good health. CDR3 sequence reads: CASSSRAGGNIQYF. The CDR3 nucleotides read TGTGCCAGCAGTTCTCGGGCGGGGGGAAACATTCAGTACTTC.